This T cell receptor beta chain was captured by sequencing in a study of T-cell memory formation after mild COVID-19. Study-wide findings and caveats: Confirmation was lacking for SARS-CoV-2 specificity of second-wave clones that peaked on day 37. Shrinking CD4+ clones were chiefly CM and EM; CD8+ ones were chiefly EMRA. Cross-reactive memory apparently joined, as some responding clones appeared in pre-infection memory.

Germline V CDR1 and CDR2: DFQATT, SNEGSKA (reference sequence). CDR3 length equals 14 residues. The V and J ends lost 0 bases and 2 bases respectively, with 8 bases between them. This clonotype was observed a few times. Its antigen is still unknown. TCRdb independently ran MiXCR on the 5' RACE reads; one entry per CDR3 protein. The repertoire holds about 290,000 distinct CDR3 sequences, with approximately 15% as singletons. The J gene is TRBJ1-3, the V gene TRBV20-1; D is undetermined. The material sequenced was PBMCs or a T cell subset sorted from them (not recorded which). The sequence was obtained from a young man who had mild COVID-19 (a few samples of this study predate the infection). Cell type and time point are not known. CDR3: CSARDPVPGNTIYF. The CDR3 DNA is TGCAGTGCTAGAGATCCGGTCCCTGGAAACACCATATATTTT.